This T cell receptor beta chain emerged from a study of response to subunit inactivated influenza vaccine. Notes on the study in general: A suggestion made by the authors is that each seasonal influenza vaccination recruits few new T cells.

MiXCR, applied by TCRdb to the RT-PCR reads, yields one record per CDR3 protein. This repertoire shows roughly 760,000 distinct CDR3 sequences, roughly 20% found once; its top ten account for 10%. Concerning this clonotype: Its antigen is still unknown.

Sample: PBMCs from blood, taken 5 days after vaccination. The TCR sequence derives from a man aged 50 to 59 who received an inactivated influenza vaccine.

The CDR3 DNA sequence: TGTGCCAGCAGCCCTGGACTAAGGAACACCGGGGAGCTGTTTTTT. Amino acid sequence: CASSPGLRNTGELFF. V gene TRBV7-2 combines with J gene TRBJ2-2, with D perhaps matching TRBD2 (6 bases). The CDR3 spans 15 residues. Germline CDR1 SGHTA, CDR2 FQGNSA. The V end was cut by 5 bases, the J end by 1 base, with 11 bases between.